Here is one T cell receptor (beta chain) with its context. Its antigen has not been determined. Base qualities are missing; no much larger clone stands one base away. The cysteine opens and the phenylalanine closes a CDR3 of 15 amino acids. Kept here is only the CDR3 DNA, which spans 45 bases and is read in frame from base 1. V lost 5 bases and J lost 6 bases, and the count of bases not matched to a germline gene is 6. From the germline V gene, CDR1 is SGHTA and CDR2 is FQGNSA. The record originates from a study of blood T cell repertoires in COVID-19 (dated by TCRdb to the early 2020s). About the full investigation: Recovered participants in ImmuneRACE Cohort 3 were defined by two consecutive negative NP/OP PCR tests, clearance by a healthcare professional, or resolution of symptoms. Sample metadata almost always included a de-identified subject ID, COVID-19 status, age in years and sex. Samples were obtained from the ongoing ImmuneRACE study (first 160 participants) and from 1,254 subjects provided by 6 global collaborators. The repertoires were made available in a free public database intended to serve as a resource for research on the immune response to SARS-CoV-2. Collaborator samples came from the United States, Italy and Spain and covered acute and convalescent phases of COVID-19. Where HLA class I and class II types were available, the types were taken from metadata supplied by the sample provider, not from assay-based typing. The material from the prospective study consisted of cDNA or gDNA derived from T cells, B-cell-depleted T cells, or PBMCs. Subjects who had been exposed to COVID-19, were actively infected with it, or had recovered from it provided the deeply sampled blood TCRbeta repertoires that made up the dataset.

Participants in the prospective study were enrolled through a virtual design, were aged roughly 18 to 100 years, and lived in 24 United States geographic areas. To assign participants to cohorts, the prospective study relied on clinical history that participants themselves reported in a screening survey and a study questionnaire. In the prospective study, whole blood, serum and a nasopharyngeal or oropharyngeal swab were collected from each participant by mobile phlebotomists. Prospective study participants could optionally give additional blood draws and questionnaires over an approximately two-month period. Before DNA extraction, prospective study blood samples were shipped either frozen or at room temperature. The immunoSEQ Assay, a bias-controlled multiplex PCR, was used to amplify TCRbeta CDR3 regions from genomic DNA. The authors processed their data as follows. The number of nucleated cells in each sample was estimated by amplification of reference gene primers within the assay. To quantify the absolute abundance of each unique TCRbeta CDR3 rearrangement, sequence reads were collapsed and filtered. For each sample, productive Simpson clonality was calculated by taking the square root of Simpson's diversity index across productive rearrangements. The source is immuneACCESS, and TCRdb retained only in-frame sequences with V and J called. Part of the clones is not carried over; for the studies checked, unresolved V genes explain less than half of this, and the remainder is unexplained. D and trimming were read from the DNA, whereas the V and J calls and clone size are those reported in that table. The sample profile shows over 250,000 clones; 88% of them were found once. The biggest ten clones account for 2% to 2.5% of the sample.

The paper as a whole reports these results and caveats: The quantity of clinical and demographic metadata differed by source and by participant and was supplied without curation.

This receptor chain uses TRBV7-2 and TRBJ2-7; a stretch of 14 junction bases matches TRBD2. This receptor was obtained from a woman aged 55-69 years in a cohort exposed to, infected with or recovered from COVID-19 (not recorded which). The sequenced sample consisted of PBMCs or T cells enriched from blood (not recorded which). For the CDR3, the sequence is CASSRGLAGVFEQYF. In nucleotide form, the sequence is TGTGCCAGCAGCAGGGGACTAGCGGGAGTATTCGAGCAGTACTTC.